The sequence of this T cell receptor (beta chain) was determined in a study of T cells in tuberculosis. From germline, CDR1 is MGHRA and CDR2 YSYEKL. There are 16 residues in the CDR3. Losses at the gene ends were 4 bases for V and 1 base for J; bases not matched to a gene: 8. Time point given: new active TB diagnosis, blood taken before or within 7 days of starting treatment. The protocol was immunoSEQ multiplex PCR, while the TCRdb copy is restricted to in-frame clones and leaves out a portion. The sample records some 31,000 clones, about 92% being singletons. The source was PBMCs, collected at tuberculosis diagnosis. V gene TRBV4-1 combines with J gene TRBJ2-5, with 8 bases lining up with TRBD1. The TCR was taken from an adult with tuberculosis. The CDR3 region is CASSPGQGPFQETQYF. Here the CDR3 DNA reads TGCGCCAGCAGCCCTGGACAGGGACCCTTCCAAGAGACCCAGTACTTC.